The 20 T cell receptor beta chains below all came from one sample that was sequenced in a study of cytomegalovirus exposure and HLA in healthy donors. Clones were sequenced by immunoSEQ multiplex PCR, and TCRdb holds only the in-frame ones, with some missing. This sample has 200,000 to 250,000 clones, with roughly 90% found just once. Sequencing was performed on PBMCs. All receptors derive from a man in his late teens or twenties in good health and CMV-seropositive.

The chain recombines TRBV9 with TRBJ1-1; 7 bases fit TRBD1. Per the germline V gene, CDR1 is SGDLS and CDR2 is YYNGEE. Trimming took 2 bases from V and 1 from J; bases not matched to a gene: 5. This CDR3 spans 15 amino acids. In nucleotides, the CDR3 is TGTGCCAGCAGCGTCCGGGGGACAGCGAACACTGAAGCTTTCTTT. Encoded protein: CASSVRGTANTEAFF. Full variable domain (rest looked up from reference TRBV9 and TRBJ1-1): DSGVTQTPKHLITATGQRVTLRCSPRSGDLSVYWYQQSLDQGLQFLIQYYNGEERAKGNILERFSAQQFPDLHSELNLSSLELGDSALYFCASSVRGTANTEAFFGQGTRLTVV.

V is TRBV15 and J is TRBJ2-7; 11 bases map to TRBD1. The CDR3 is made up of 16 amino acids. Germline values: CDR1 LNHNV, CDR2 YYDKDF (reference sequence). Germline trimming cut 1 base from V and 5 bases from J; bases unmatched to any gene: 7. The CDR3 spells CATSRARGQGADEQYF. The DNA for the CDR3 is TGTGCCACCAGCAGAGCCCGAGGACAGGGGGCTGACGAGCAGTACTTC. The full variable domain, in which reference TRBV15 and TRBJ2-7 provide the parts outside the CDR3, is DAMVIQNPRYQVTQFGKPVTLSCSQTLNHNVMYWYQQKSSQAPKLLFHYYDKDFNNEADTPDNFQSRRPNTSFCFLDIRSPGLGDTAMYLCATSRARGQGADEQYFGPGTRLTVT.

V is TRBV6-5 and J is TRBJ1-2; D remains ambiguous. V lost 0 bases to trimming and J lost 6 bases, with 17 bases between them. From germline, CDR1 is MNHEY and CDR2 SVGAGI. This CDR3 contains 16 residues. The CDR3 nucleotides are TGTGCCAGCAGTTACTCGATTTACCCGGGCCCAGATGGCTACACCTTC. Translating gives CASSYSIYPGPDGYTF.

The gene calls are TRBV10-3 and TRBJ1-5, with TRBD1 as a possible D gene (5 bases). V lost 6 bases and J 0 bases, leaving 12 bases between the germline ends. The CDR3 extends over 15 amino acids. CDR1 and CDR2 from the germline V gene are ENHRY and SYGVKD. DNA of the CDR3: TGTGCCATCAGCCCCGAGACAGTTAGCAATCAGCCCCAGCATTTT. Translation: CAISPETVSNQPQHF.

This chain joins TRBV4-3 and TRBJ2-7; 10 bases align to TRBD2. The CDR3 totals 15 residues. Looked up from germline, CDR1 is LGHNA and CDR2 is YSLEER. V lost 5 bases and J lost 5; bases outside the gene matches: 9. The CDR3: CASSKTSGSYNEQYF. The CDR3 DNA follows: TGCGCCAGCAGCAAGACTAGCGGGTCGTATAACGAGCAGTACTTC.

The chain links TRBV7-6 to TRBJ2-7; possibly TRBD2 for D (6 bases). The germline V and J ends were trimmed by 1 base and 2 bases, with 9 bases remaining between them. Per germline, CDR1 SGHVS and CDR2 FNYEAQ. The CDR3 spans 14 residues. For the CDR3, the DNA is TGTGCCAGCAGCTTAGGTGGGGGGACCTACGAGCAGTACTTC. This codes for CASSLGGGTYEQYF.

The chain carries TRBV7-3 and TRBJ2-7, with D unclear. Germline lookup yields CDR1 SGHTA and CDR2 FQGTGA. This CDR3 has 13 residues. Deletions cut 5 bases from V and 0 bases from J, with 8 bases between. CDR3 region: CASSPDGSYEQYF. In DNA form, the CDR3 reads TGTGCCAGCAGCCCCGACGGCTCCTACGAGCAGTACTTC.

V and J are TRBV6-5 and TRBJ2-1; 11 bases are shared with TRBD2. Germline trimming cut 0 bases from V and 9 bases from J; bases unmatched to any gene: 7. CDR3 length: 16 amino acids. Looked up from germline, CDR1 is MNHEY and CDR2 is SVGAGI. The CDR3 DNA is TGTGCCAGCAGTTACTCAAGGCTAGCGGGAGGTATTGAGCAGTTCTTC. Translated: CASSYSRLAGGIEQFF.

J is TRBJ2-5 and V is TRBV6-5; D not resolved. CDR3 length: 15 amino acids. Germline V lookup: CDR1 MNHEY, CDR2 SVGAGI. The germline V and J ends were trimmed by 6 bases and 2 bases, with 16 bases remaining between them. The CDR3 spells CASRPYKLQQETQYF. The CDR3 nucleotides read TGTGCCAGCAGACCCTATAAGCTCCAACAAGAGACCCAGTACTTC.

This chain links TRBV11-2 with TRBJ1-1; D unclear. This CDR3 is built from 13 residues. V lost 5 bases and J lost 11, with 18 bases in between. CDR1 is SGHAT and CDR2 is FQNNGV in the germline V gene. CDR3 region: CASSPRAGELAFF. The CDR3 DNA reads TGTGCCAGCAGCCCGCGTGCCGGGGAATTGGCTTTCTTT.

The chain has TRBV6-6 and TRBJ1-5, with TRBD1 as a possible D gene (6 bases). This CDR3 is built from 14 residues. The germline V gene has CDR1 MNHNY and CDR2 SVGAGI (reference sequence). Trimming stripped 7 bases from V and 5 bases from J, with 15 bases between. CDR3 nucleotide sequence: TGTGCCAGCACTCGCAGGGGCGGCGATCAGCCCCAGCATTTT. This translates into CASTRRGGDQPQHF.

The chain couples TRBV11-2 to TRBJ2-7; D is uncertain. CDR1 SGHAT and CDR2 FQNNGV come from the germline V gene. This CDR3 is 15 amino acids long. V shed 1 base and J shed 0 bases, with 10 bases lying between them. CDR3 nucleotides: TGTGCCAGCAGCTTAGGCGGCATAAACTCCTACGAGCAGTACTTC. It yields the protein CASSLGGINSYEQYF.

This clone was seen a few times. CDR3 bases: TGTGCCAGCAGCGTAGGTAGCGGGGCCATCTACGAGCAGTACTTC. Amino acid sequence: CASSVGSGAIYEQYF. This chain joins TRBV9 and TRBJ2-7; 8 positions agree with TRBD2. Germline CDR1 SGDLS, CDR2 YYNGEE. J was trimmed by 3 bases and V by 0 bases; bases with no gene match: 5. The CDR3 loop spans 15 amino acids.

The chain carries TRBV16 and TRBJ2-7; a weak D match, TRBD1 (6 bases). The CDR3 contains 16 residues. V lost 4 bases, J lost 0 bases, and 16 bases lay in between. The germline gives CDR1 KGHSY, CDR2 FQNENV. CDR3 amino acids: CASSPLRQDRSYEQYF. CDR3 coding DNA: TGTGCCAGCAGCCCCTTACGACAGGACCGCTCCTACGAGCAGTACTTC.

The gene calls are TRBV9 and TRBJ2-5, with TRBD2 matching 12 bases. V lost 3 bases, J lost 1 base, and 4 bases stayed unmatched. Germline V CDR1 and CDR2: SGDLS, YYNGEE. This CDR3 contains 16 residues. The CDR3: CASSAGLAGTQETQYF. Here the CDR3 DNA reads TGTGCCAGCAGCGCTGGACTAGCGGGAACCCAAGAGACCCAGTACTTC.

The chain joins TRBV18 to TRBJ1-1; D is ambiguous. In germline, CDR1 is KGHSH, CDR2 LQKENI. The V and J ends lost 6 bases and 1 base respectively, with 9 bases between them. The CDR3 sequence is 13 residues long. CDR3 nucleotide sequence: TGTGCCAGCTCCTCCGAGCAGAACACTGAAGCTTTCTTT. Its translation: CASSSEQNTEAFF.

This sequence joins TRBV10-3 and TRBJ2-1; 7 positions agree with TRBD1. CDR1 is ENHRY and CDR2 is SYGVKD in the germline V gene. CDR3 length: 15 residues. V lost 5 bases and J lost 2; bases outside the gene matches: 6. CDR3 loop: CAISLDRDAYNEQFF. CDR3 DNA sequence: TGTGCCATCAGTTTAGACAGGGACGCCTACAATGAGCAGTTCTTC.

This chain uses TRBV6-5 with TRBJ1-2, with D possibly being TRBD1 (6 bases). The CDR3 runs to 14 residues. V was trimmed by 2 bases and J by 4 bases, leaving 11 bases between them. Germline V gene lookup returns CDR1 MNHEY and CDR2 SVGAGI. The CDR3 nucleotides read TGTGCCAGCAGTTACGGGGGGGCAGCCTATGGCTACACCTTC. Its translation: CASSYGGAAYGYTF.

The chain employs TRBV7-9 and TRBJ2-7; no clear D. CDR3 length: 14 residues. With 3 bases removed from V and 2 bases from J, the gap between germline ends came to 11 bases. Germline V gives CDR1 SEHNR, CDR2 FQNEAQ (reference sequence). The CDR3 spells CASSLAGSPYEQYF. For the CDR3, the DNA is TGTGCCAGCAGCTTGGCCGGGTCCCCCTACGAGCAGTACTTC.

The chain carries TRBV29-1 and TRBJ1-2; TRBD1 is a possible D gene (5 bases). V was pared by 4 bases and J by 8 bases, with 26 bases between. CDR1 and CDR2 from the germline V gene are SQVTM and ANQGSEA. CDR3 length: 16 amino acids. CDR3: CSVGPMDGGENGGYTF. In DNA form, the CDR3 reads TGCAGCGTTGGCCCGATGGATGGAGGGGAAAACGGCGGCTACACCTTC.